Here is one T cell receptor beta chain with its context. The antigen remains unidentified. V lost 4 bases to trimming and J lost 2 bases, with 12 bases between them. The CDR3 is 15 residues long. Germline V gene lookup returns CDR1 SGHTA and CDR2 FQGNSA. This sample stems from a study of T cell responses to AZD1222 COVID-19 vaccine. The wider study: Pooled in the analysis were second doses at about 4 or about 12 weeks.

Produced via immunoSEQ multiplex PCR; TCRdb's table is partial and in-frame only. There are about 170,000 clones in the sample; roughly nine tenths occur only once, and 6.5% to 7% lies in the top ten. Study conclusions and caveats: Clonal diversity was possibly underestimated, and the donors were mostly white British, with more females. Two AZD1222 doses significantly raised spike-specific TCR breadth and depth over controls. Repertoires were obtained only post-peak T cell response.

The clonotype was recovered from an adult in good health. This rearrangement joins TRBV7-2 to TRBJ1-5; a possible D gene is TRBD1 (6 bases). This sample comprised peripheral blood, obtained on day 0 of AZD1222 vaccination. CDR3 region: CASSSGAGGNQPQHF. The CDR3 DNA reads TGTGCCAGCAGCTCGGGGGCGGGGGGCAATCAGCCCCAGCATTTT. The whole variable domain, filled in from reference TRBV7-2 and TRBJ1-5, reads GAGVSQSPSNKVTEKGKDVELRCDPISGHTALYWYRQSLGQGLEFLIYFQGNSAPDKSGLPSDRFSAERTGGSVSTLTIQRTQQEDSAVYLCASSSGAGGNQPQHFGDGTRLSIL.